These 27 T cell receptor beta chains came from one sample sequenced in a study of CD8+ T cells in alopecia areata. Treatment noted: oral pan-JAK inhibitor, 5-10 mg twice daily. Extracted RNA was reverse transcribed into cDNA, the sequencing template. TCRdb's table, derived via immunoSEQ multiplex PCR, lists solely in-frame clones and lacks some. The sample yields fewer than 250,000 clones, about three fifths seen once. The sequencing here drew on CD4+ T cells sorted from blood, taken at week 4, from a patient treated with tofacitinib. The receptors come from a human donor with alopecia areata.

This chain uses TRBV30 with TRBJ2-5; 7 nucleotides match TRBD1. This CDR3 spans 13 amino acids. Trimming at V came to 4 bases and at J to 5 bases, leaving 7 bases not matched to a gene. The germline gives CDR1 GTSNPN, CDR2 SVGIG (reference sequence). The CDR3 DNA reads TGTGCCTGGATACACAGGGGCGATGAGACCCAGTACTTC. Translated: CAWIHRGDETQYF.

Comments on this clone: The junction shows a germline mismatch at one end, possibly a read error. The sample holds other DNA sequences that translate to the same CDR3. The chain combines TRBV2 with TRBJ2-5; D is unclear. The CDR3 totals 13 residues. Germline values: CDR1 SNHLY, CDR2 FYNNEI. CDR3 sequence: CASSRDNQETQYF. In DNA form, the CDR3 reads TGTGCGAGCAGTCGTGACAACCAAGAGACCCAGTACTTC.

The chain carries TRBV25-1 and TRBJ2-2; a possible D gene is TRBD2 (6 bases). The CDR3 is 13 residues long. CDR1 MGHDK and CDR2 SYGVNS come from the germline V gene. Trimming stripped 4 bases from V and 5 bases from J, with 8 bases between. CDR3 coding DNA: TGTGCCAGCAGTGGGGAGGTAACCGGGGAGCTGTTTTTT. Amino acids: CASSGEVTGELFF.

This clone was seen only a few times. Other DNA sequences of this sample code for an identical CDR3. The genes are TRBV29-1 and TRBJ1-1, with a tentative D call TRBD1 (5 bases). Trimming cost V 4 bases and J 3 bases, with 12 bases left between them. This CDR3 is built from 13 residues. Germline V CDR1 and CDR2: SQVTM, ANQGSEA. This CDR3 is CSVVRGGDTEAFF. DNA of the CDR3: TGCAGCGTTGTAAGGGGAGGCGACACTGAAGCTTTCTTT.

The chain uses TRBV25-1 and TRBJ1-2; D may be TRBD1 (5 bases). This CDR3 contains 14 residues. Germline CDR1 MGHDK, CDR2 SYGVNS. Deletions cut 4 bases from V and 4 bases from J, with 13 bases between. CDR3 bases: TGTGCCAGCAGTGGTTTTCGGGACGGCTATGGCTACACCTTC. Protein: CASSGFRDGYGYTF.

The V call is TRBV7-9, the J call TRBJ2-5, with D maybe TRBD1 (6 bases). V lost 5 bases, J lost 4 bases, and 11 bases lay in between. The CDR3 runs 13 residues. Germline loops: CDR1 SEHNR, CDR2 FQNEAQ (reference sequence). CDR3 protein: CASSPQGIETQYF. In DNA, the CDR3 is TGTGCCAGCAGCCCCCAGGGGATAGAGACCCAGTACTTC.

This chain connects TRBV30 to TRBJ1-1; no clear D gene. CDR1 is GTSNPN, CDR2 SVGIG, per germline (reference sequence). This CDR3 contains 13 residues. Trimming stripped 2 bases from V and 1 base from J, with 8 bases between. The CDR3 here is CAWSRVPNTEAFF. The CDR3 DNA reads TGTGCCTGGAGTAGGGTGCCGAACACTGAAGCTTTCTTT. Full variable domain (outside the CDR3, taken from reference TRBV30 and TRBJ1-1): SQTIHQWPATLVQPVGSPLSLECTVEGTSNPNLYWYRQAAGRGLQLLFYSVGIGQISSEVPQNLSASRPQDRQFILSSKKLLLSDSGFYLCAWSRVPNTEAFFGQGTRLTVV.

This clone was recorded a few times. This chain uses TRBV25-1 with TRBJ2-7, with unresolved D. The germline CDR1 and CDR2 sequences are MGHDK and SYGVNS. The V gene lost 6 bases and the J gene lost 3 bases, with 6 bases spanning the gap. The CDR3 extends over 11 amino acids. CDR3 coding DNA: TGTGCCAGCAGCGACCTCTACGAGCAGTACTTC. Translated, it gives CASSDLYEQYF.

The J gene is TRBJ2-2, the V gene TRBV19; D not resolved. The V end was cut by 5 bases, the J end by 3 bases, with 7 bases between. The CDR3 length is 13 residues. The V gene's germline CDR1 is LNHDA and CDR2 SQIVND (reference sequence). The CDR3 spells CASSRMDTGELFF. The CDR3 DNA reads as TGTGCCAGTAGTCGGATGGACACCGGGGAGCTGTTTTTT. The full variable domain, with the rest looked up from reference TRBV19 and TRBJ2-2, is DGGITQSPKYLFRKEGQNVTLSCEQNLNHDAMYWYRQDPGQGLRLIYYSQIVNDFQKGDIAEGYSVSREKKESFPLTVTSAQKNPTAFYLCASSRMDTGELFFGEGSRLTVL.

The chain combines TRBV11-3 with TRBJ2-7; no firm D call. Germline V gene data show CDR1 as SGHNT and CDR2 as YENEEA. The CDR3 contains 12 residues. V was shortened by 2 bases and J by 2 bases, with 4 bases between the two germline ends. Written as DNA, the CDR3 is TGTGCCAGCAGCTTAACTACCTACGAGCAGTACTTC. Amino acids: CASSLTTYEQYF.

This sequence joins TRBV6-1 and TRBJ1-2; 8 nucleotides agree with TRBD1. Germline assignment: CDR1 MNHNS and CDR2 SASEGT. The length of the CDR3 is 13 residues. The ends lost 5 bases at V and 8 bases at J; junction bases unmatched: 7. The CDR3 nucleotides are TGTGCCAGCAGTTTCGGACAGGGTGAAGGCTACACCTTC. It codes for CASSFGQGEGYTF.

This clone has a handful of counts. This chain connects TRBV2 to TRBJ1-3; no reliable D call. V lost 7 bases, J lost 2 bases, and 9 bases lay in between. CDR3 length: 13 amino acids. Germline CDR1 reads SNHLY; CDR2 reads FYNNEI. CDR3 sequence reads: CASNRGTGNTIYF. CDR3 coding DNA: TGTGCCAGCAACCGGGGAACTGGAAACACCATATATTTT.

The chain is built from TRBV7-2 and TRBJ1-6; D is possibly TRBD1 (5 bases). V lost 1 base and J lost 9, with 13 bases in between. The germline gives CDR1 SGHTA, CDR2 FQGNSA. The CDR3 has 15 amino acids. The DNA of the CDR3 is TGTGCCAGCAGCTTAGGGGCCGGGGACGGTTCACCCCTCCACTTT. This codes for CASSLGAGDGSPLHF. The entire variable domain, with the rest obtained from reference TRBV7-2 and TRBJ1-6, is as follows: GAGVSQSPSNKVTEKGKDVELRCDPISGHTALYWYRQSLGQGLEFLIYFQGNSAPDKSGLPSDRFSAERTGGSVSTLTIQRTQQEDSAVYLCASSLGAGDGSPLHFGNGTRLTVT.

The CDR3 region is CASSLPSGGEGPYEQYF. The CDR3 region has the DNA TGTGCCAGCAGCTTACCTAGCGGGGGCGAGGGCCCCTACGAGCAGTACTTC. The rearrangement links TRBV7-2 to TRBJ2-7, with TRBD2 matching 10 bases. This CDR3 has 17 residues. CDR1 SGHTA and CDR2 FQGNSA come from the germline V gene. V dropped 2 bases and J dropped 2; count of bases not matched to a gene: 9.

The count of this clone is one. The chain recombines TRBV29-1 with TRBJ1-2; D is uncertain. Germline assignment: CDR1 SQVTM and CDR2 ANQGSEA. V was shortened by 7 bases and J by 8 bases, with 17 bases between the two germline ends. This CDR3 spans 12 amino acids. The CDR3 loop reads CSGKAKGGGYTF. The CDR3 coding sequence is TGCAGCGGGAAGGCGAAGGGCGGCGGCTACACCTTC.

This chain connects TRBV5-1 to TRBJ1-6, with unresolved D. This CDR3 comprises 14 residues. The V gene lost 0 bases and the J gene lost 8 bases, with 9 bases spanning the gap. The V gene's germline CDR1 is SGHRS and CDR2 YFSETQ. The CDR3 nucleotides are TGCGCCAGCAGCTTGGACAGACCGGATTCACCCCTCCACTTT. It is translated as CASSLDRPDSPLHF.

The genes are TRBV19 and TRBJ1-6; weak D call: TRBD1 (5 bases). V was pared by 5 bases and J by 8 bases, with 13 bases between. Germline V gene sequence: CDR1 LNHDA, CDR2 SQIVND (reference sequence). This CDR3 comprises 14 residues. Here the CDR3 reads CASSGQGIDSPLHF. In DNA form, the CDR3 reads TGTGCCAGTAGTGGGCAGGGTATCGATTCACCCCTCCACTTT.

The CDR3 sequence: CASSDRGTGELFF. For the CDR3, the DNA is TGTGCCAGCAGTGACCGGGGGACCGGGGAGCTGTTTTTT. The chain has TRBV2 and TRBJ2-2; D perhaps matches TRBD2 (6 bases). CDR1 is SNHLY, CDR2 FYNNEI, per germline. The ends were cut back, 3 bases at V and 5 bases at J, with 7 bases in the middle. The CDR3 is made up of 13 amino acids.

V gene TRBV10-3 combines with J gene TRBJ1-2; D uncertain. CDR1 and CDR2 from the germline V gene are ENHRY and SYGVKD. The length of the CDR3 is 15 residues. Trimming pared 2 bases from V and 0 bases from J, leaving 10 bases between. As DNA, the CDR3 is TGTGCCATCAGTGAGAGGGCGGAACCTAACTATGGCTACACCTTC. Protein product: CAISERAEPNYGYTF.

This rearrangement joins TRBV30 to TRBJ2-5; D possibly matches TRBD1 or TRBD2 (5 bases each). CDR1 is GTSNPN and CDR2 is SVGIG in the germline V gene (reference sequence). The CDR3 loop spans 14 amino acids. V lost 5 bases, J lost 4 bases, and 17 bases lay in between. CDR3 protein: CAWSCPGPGETQYF. The CDR3 nucleotides read TGTGCCTGGTCCTGCCCGGGACCCGGAGAGACCCAGTACTTC.

The chain recombines TRBV2 with TRBJ1-5; D is unclear. The germline V gene has CDR1 SNHLY and CDR2 FYNNEI. CDR3 size: 14 residues. The V and J ends lost 6 bases and 0 bases respectively, with 9 bases between them. CDR3 coding DNA: TGTGCCAGCAGCCCCAGTTATAGCAATCAGCCCCAGCATTTT. This encodes CASSPSYSNQPQHF.

The V gene is TRBV5-8, the J gene TRBJ2-7, with 7 positions matching TRBD2. Germline loops: CDR1 SGHTS, CDR2 YDEGEE. After removal of 1 base from V and 1 base from J, the junction contained 8 bases not matched to a gene. There are 16 residues in the CDR3. The CDR3 nucleotides read TGTGCCAGCAGCTTGTCCCCAGCGGGGACTTCCTACGAGCAGTACTTC. Its translation: CASSLSPAGTSYEQYF.

V is TRBV9 and J is TRBJ1-2, with a tentative D call TRBD1 (5 bases). The CDR3 consists of 15 residues. Trimming cost V 4 bases and J 4 bases, with 17 bases left between them. The V gene's germline CDR1 is SGDLS and CDR2 YYNGEE. The chain's CDR3 is CASSRDPQRGYGYTF. The CDR3 coding sequence is TGTGCCAGCAGCCGGGACCCTCAAAGGGGCTATGGCTACACCTTC. The whole variable domain, filled in from reference TRBV9 and TRBJ1-2, reads DSGVTQTPKHLITATGQRVTLRCSPRSGDLSVYWYQQSLDQGLQFLIQYYNGEERAKGNILERFSAQQFPDLHSELNLSSLELGDSALYFCASSRDPQRGYGYTFGSGTRLTVV.

The V call is TRBV5-6, the J call TRBJ2-1, with 8 bases aligning to TRBD2. Germline V gives CDR1 SGHDT, CDR2 YYEEEE. Trimming took 2 bases from V and 7 from J; bases not matched to a gene: 8. The CDR3 has 15 amino acids. The CDR3 coding sequence is TGTGCCAGCAGCTTAACGGGGGGGCTCAGGAATGAGCAGTTCTTC. This codes for CASSLTGGLRNEQFF.

V is TRBV7-2 and J is TRBJ2-3; D call uncertain. The CDR3 totals 13 residues. Trimming took off 2 bases at V and 2 bases at J, with 5 bases between the two ends. Germline V gene sequence: CDR1 SGHTA, CDR2 FQGNSA. The CDR3 reads CASSLSATDTQYF. The CDR3 nucleotides are TGTGCCAGCAGCTTATCCGCCACAGATACGCAGTATTTT.

The rearrangement joins TRBV29-1 to TRBJ2-5; 8 bases are a match to TRBD1. The V gene's germline CDR1 is SQVTM and CDR2 ANQGSEA. J was trimmed by 5 bases and V by 6 bases; bases with no gene match: 5. CDR3 size: 12 residues. The CDR3 spells CSVKTGVETQYF. The CDR3 DNA reads TGCAGCGTCAAGACAGGGGTCGAGACCCAGTACTTC.

The gene calls are TRBV5-1 and TRBJ1-1, with 10 nucleotides matching TRBD1. Germline V gene data show CDR1 as SGHRS and CDR2 as YFSETQ. This CDR3 has 17 residues. Germline trimming cut 4 bases from V and 4 bases from J; bases unmatched to any gene: 13. The chain's CDR3 is CASSGRGQGVGSTEAFF. CDR3 nucleotide sequence: TGCGCCAGCAGCGGGAGAGGACAGGGGGTAGGGAGCACTGAAGCTTTCTTT.